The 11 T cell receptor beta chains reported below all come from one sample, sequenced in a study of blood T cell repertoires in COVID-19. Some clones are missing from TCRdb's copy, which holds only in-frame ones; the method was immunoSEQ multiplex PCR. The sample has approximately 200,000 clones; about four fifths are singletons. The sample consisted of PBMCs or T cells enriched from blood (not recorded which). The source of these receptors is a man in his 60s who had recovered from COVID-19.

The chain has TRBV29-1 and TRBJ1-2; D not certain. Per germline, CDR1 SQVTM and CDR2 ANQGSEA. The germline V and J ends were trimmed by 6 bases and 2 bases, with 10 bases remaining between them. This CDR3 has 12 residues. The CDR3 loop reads CSVTHGNYGYTF. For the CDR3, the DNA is TGCAGCGTCACCCACGGGAACTATGGCTACACCTTC.

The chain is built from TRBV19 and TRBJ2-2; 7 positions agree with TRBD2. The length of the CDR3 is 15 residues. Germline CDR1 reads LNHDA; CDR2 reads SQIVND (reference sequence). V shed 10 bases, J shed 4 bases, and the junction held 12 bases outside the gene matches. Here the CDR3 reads CATNAGTKSTGELFF. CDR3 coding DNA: TGTGCCACCAACGCCGGGACTAAATCCACCGGGGAGCTGTTTTTT.

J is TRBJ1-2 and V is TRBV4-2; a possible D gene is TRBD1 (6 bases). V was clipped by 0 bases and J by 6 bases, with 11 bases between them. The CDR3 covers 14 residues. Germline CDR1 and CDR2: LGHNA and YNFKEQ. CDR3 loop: CASSQDSPGDGYTF. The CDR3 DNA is TGTGCCAGCAGCCAAGATAGTCCAGGGGATGGCTACACCTTC.

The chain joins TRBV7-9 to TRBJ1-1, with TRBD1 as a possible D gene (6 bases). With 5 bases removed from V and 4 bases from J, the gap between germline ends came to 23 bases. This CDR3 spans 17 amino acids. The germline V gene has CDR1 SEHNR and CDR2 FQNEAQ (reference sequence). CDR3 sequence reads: CASSATGTSKGVTEAFF. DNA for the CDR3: TGTGCCAGCAGCGCGACCGGGACCTCAAAGGGGGTCACTGAAGCTTTCTTT. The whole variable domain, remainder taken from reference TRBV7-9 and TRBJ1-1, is DTGVSQNPRHKITKRGQNVTFRCDPISEHNRLYWYRQTLGQGPEFLTYFQNEAQLEKSRLLSDRFSAERPKGSFSTLEIQRTEQGDSAMYLCASSATGTSKGVTEAFFGQGTRLTVV.

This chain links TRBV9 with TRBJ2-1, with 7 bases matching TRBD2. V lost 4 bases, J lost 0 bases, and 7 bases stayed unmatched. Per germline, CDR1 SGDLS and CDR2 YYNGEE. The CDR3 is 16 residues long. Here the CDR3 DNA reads TGTGCCAGCAGCATCTTAGCGGGTATCTCCTACAATGAGCAGTTCTTC. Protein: CASSILAGISYNEQFF.

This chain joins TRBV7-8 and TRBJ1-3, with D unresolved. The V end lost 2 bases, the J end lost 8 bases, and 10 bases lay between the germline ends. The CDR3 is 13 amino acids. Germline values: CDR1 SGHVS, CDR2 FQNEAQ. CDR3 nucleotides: TGTGCCAGCAGCTTACACTATCCAGACACCATATATTTT. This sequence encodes CASSLHYPDTIYF.

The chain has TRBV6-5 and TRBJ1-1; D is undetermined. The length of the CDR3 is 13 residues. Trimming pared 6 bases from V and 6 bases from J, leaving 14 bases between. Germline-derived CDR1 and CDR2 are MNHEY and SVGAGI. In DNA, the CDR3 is TGTGCCAGCAGGTCCCTCATACGCGCTGAAGCTTTCTTT. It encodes CASRSLIRAEAFF.

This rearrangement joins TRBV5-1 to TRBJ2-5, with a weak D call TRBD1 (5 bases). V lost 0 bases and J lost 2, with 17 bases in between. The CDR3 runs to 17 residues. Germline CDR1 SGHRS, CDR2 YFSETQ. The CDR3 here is CASSLAGPYSGQETQYF. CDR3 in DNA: TGCGCCAGCAGCTTGGCAGGACCATATTCAGGGCAAGAGACCCAGTACTTC.

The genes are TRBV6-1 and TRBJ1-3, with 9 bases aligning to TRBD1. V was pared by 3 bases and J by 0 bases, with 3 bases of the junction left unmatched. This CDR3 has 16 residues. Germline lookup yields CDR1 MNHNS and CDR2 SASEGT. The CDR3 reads CASSEGTGNSGNTIYF. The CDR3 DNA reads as TGTGCCAGCAGTGAGGGGACAGGGAACTCTGGAAACACCATATATTTT.

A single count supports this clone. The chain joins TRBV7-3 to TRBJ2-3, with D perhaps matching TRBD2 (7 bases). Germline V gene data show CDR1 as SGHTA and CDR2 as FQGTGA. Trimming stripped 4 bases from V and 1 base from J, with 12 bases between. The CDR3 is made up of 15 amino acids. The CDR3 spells CASSSQGGGTDTQYF. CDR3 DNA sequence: TGTGCCAGCAGCTCCCAAGGGGGGGGCACAGATACGCAGTATTTT.

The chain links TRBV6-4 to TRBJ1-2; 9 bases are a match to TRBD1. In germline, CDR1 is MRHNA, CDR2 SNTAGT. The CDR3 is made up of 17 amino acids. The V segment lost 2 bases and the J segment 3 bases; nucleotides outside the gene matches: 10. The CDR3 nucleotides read TGTGCCAGCAGTGACACGGACAGGGGAGGGTATTACTATGGCTACACCTTC. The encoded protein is CASSDTDRGGYYYGYTF.